These 19 T cell receptor beta chains came from one sample sequenced in a study of cytomegalovirus exposure and HLA in healthy donors. Primers included in the PCR were 60 Vbeta and 13 Jbeta primers. The repertoire was sequenced with immunoSEQ multiplex PCR; TCRdb's copy has only in-frame clones and lacks some. This table has more than 100,000 clones, roughly three fifths appearing once. The sequenced sample was PBMCs. These receptors were collected from a man aged 18 to 35 in good health and CMV-seronegative.

The chain has TRBV28 and TRBJ1-2; a weak D match, TRBD1 (5 bases). V lost 6 bases and J 8 bases, leaving 10 bases between the germline ends. Germline CDR1 is MDHEN and CDR2 is SYDVKM. The CDR3 extends over 11 amino acids. This CDR3 is CASRGRGGYTF. The CDR3 DNA is TGTGCCAGCAGGGGGCGGGGGGGCTACACCTTC.

This chain uses TRBV4-3 with TRBJ1-2; no clear D. V was clipped by 1 base and J by 4 bases, with 7 bases between them. This CDR3 has 13 amino acids. Germline assignment: CDR1 LGHNA and CDR2 YSLEER. The CDR3: CASSQGGGYGYTF. The CDR3 bases are TGCGCCAGCAGCCAAGGAGGAGGCTATGGCTACACCTTC.

The V gene is TRBV5-5, the J gene TRBJ2-7; D gene ambiguous. Germline V gene sequence: CDR1 SGHKS, CDR2 YYEKEE (reference sequence). V was trimmed by 1 base and J by 1 base, leaving 6 bases between them. The CDR3 sequence is 13 residues long. The DNA of the CDR3 is TGTGCCAGCAGCTTGTACGGTTCCTACGAGCAGTACTTC. Amino acids: CASSLYGSYEQYF. Variable domain in full (rest from reference TRBV5-5 and TRBJ2-7): DAGVTQSPTHLIKTRGQQVTLRCSPISGHKSVSWYQQVLGQGPQFIFQYYEKEERGRGNFPDRFSARQFPNYSSELNVNALLLGDSALYLCASSLYGSYEQYFGPGTRLTVT.

The gene calls are TRBV4-1 and TRBJ1-5; D perhaps matches TRBD1 (6 bases). The CDR3 runs 15 residues. V was clipped by 3 bases and J by 5 bases, with 14 bases between them. From germline, CDR1 is MGHRA and CDR2 YSYEKL. The chain's CDR3 is CASSQAGTTYQPQHF. Written as DNA, the CDR3 is TGCGCCAGCAGCCAGGCCGGGACAACATATCAGCCCCAGCATTTT.

The rearrangement links TRBV19 to TRBJ2-5; D might be TRBD1 (6 bases). CDR1 is LNHDA, CDR2 SQIVND, per germline (reference sequence). The germline V and J ends were trimmed by 10 bases and 4 bases, with 10 bases remaining between them. The length of the CDR3 is 11 residues. The CDR3 DNA is TGTGCCATAGACAGGAGAGAGACCCAGTACTTC. Encoded protein: CAIDRRETQYF.

The table lists this clone with a few counts. Written as DNA, the CDR3 is TGTGCCAGCAGCTTAGTAGGGGTCTACAATGAGCAGTTCTTC. Translation gives CASSLVGVYNEQFF. This chain uses TRBV7-9 with TRBJ2-1; tentative D call: TRBD1 (5 bases). The germline V and J ends were trimmed by 1 base and 3 bases, with 7 bases remaining between them. This CDR3 has 14 amino acids. From germline, CDR1 is SEHNR and CDR2 FQNEAQ (reference sequence).

This sequence joins TRBV6-4 and TRBJ2-3; TRBD2 matches at 13 bases. CDR1 and CDR2 (germline): MRHNA, SNTAGT. This CDR3 spans 17 amino acids. The V gene end was trimmed by 0 bases and the J gene end by 7 bases; junction bases not matched to a gene: 7. This chain's CDR3 is CASSDSGTSGNFHTQYF. CDR3 nucleotide sequence: TGTGCCAGCAGTGACTCCGGGACTAGCGGGAATTTTCATACGCAGTATTTT.

The chain joins TRBV18 to TRBJ1-1, with 8 bases matching TRBD1. After removal of 6 bases from V and 1 base from J, the junction contained 7 bases not matched to a gene. Germline assignment: CDR1 KGHSH and CDR2 LQKENI. This CDR3 is 15 amino acids long. For the CDR3, the DNA is TGTGCCAGCTCGCTAACCGGGACAGGGAACACTGAAGCTTTCTTT. Its protein is CASSLTGTGNTEAFF.

This chain uses TRBV19 with TRBJ2-7; 9 positions agree with TRBD1. CDR3 length: 16 amino acids. In germline, CDR1 is LNHDA, CDR2 SQIVND (reference sequence). The V and J ends lost 5 bases and 0 bases, in that order; junction bases with no gene match: 8. The CDR3 spells CASSFGGTGSSYEQYF. The CDR3 DNA reads TGTGCCAGTAGTTTCGGAGGGACAGGGAGCTCCTACGAGCAGTACTTC.

The chain recombines TRBV2 with TRBJ1-2, with D possibly matching TRBD1 (5 bases). Germline V gives CDR1 SNHLY, CDR2 FYNNEI. This CDR3 has 12 residues. Deletions cut 10 bases from V and 4 bases from J, with 13 bases between. CDR3 region: CATQVGLYGYTF. CDR3 DNA: TGTGCCACCCAGGTGGGGCTCTATGGCTACACCTTC.

V usage is TRBV10-1 and J usage is TRBJ2-7, with D perhaps TRBD2 (5 bases). V was shortened by 0 bases and J by 3 bases, with 12 bases between the two germline ends. The CDR3 is made up of 15 amino acids. Germline-derived CDR1 and CDR2 are WNHNN and SYGVQD (reference sequence). The CDR3 DNA is TGCGCCAGCAGTGAGTCGGGAGCAGGACTCTACGAGCAGTACTTC. It is translated as CASSESGAGLYEQYF.

This clone has just a few counts. The gene calls are TRBV5-4 and TRBJ2-2; TRBD1 is a possible D gene (6 bases). The germline gives CDR1 SGHNT, CDR2 YYREEE (reference sequence). V was cut by 4 bases and J by 0 bases, with 13 bases left in between. The CDR3 loop spans 16 amino acids. CDR3 protein: CASSPVGGTNTGELFF. For the CDR3, the DNA is TGTGCCAGCAGCCCTGTTGGGGGCACGAACACCGGGGAGCTGTTTTTT.

The gene calls are TRBV27 and TRBJ2-7; 8 bases map to TRBD2. The germline CDR1 and CDR2 sequences are MNHEY and SMNVEV (reference sequence). V was clipped by 3 bases and J by 4 bases; unmatched bases: 14. CDR3 length equals 17 residues. The CDR3 DNA sequence: TGTGCCAGCAGTTTCCGAATAGCGGGAAAAACTCCGTACGAGCAGTACTTC. It encodes CASSFRIAGKTPYEQYF.

This clone was counted a few times. The chain employs TRBV6-5 and TRBJ1-5; the D is unclear. V lost 5 bases and J 7 bases, leaving 12 bases between the germline ends. CDR1 MNHEY and CDR2 SVGAGI come from the germline V gene. The CDR3 is 13 residues long. CDR3 loop: CASSMHRSQPQHF. The CDR3 nucleotides are TGTGCCAGCAGTATGCACAGATCGCAGCCCCAGCATTTT.

The chain couples TRBV30 to TRBJ1-2; D is unresolved. Between the trimmed V and J ends, which lost 5 bases and 8 bases, there was a span of 9 bases. CDR1 GTSNPN and CDR2 SVGIG come from the germline V gene (reference sequence). The CDR3 is 10 amino acids. CDR3 DNA: TGTGCCTGGGGGAGGCAGGGCTACACCTTC. Its translation: CAWGRQGYTF.

The CDR3 DNA sequence: TGCGCCAGCAGTGATCGAGGATCTGGAAACACCATATATTTT. The encoded protein is CASSDRGSGNTIYF. The chain joins TRBV10-1 to TRBJ1-3; D is unresolved. Germline CDR1 reads WNHNN; CDR2 reads SYGVQD (reference sequence). The CDR3 is 14 residues long. Trimming pared 3 bases from V and 1 base from J, leaving 7 bases between.

The rearrangement joins TRBV5-4 to TRBJ2-2, with 7 positions matching TRBD2. The germline V gene encodes CDR1 SGHNT and CDR2 YYREEE (reference sequence). The CDR3 runs 17 residues. Germline trimming cut 4 bases from V and 3 bases from J; bases unmatched to any gene: 12. The DNA of the CDR3 is TGTGCCAGCAGCGCTCCCCGGACTAGGAGGGACACCGGGGAGCTGTTTTTT. Protein product: CASSAPRTRRDTGELFF. The whole variable domain, filled in from reference TRBV5-4 and TRBJ2-2, reads ETGVTQSPTHLIKTRGQQVTLRCSSQSGHNTVSWYQQALGQGPQFIFQYYREEENGRGNFPPRFSGLQFPNYSSELNVNALELDDSALYLCASSAPRTRRDTGELFFGEGSRLTVL.

The chain carries TRBV28 and TRBJ2-2; D is unresolved. The germline CDR1 and CDR2 sequences are MDHEN and SYDVKM. Between the trimmed V and J ends, which lost 6 bases and 7 bases, there was a span of 6 bases. CDR3 size: 11 residues. The CDR3 here is CASRSVGELFF. In nucleotides, the CDR3 is TGTGCCAGCAGGAGCGTCGGGGAGCTGTTTTTT.

The chain uses TRBV5-1 and TRBJ1-1; D not resolved. V lost 2 bases and J 4 bases, leaving 9 bases between the germline ends. Germline CDR1 SGHRS, CDR2 YFSETQ. The CDR3 length is 13 residues. CDR3 residues: CASSLILSTEAFF. Written as DNA, the CDR3 is TGCGCCAGCAGCTTAATACTGAGCACTGAAGCTTTCTTT.